This T cell receptor beta chain appears in the sequencing data of a study of blood T cell repertoires in COVID-19. Study context: T cells, B-cell-depleted T cells, or PBMCs supplied cDNA or gDNA.

TCRdb's table, derived via immunoSEQ multiplex PCR, lists solely in-frame clones and lacks some. This repertoire shows 55,000 to 90,000 clones, 70% to 90% found once; its top ten account for around 1.5%. This TCR was sampled from a human donor in a cohort sampled during active COVID-19. Sequenced material: peripheral blood.

Written as DNA, the CDR3 is TGTGCCAGCAGTCCCCCTCTCACCCAGCGGGGAGGCGGCTACGAGCAGTACTTC. Translation: CASSPPLTQRGGGYEQYF. J is TRBJ2-7 and V is TRBV27; 7 positions agree with TRBD2. V trimming: 5 bases; J trimming: 3 bases; junction bases outside the gene matches: 19. This CDR3 spans 18 amino acids. Germline CDR1 reads MNHEY; CDR2 reads SMNVEV (reference sequence).